This entry lists 22 T cell receptor beta chains sequenced from one sample in a study of T cells in localized non-small cell lung cancer. Measured with immunoSEQ multiplex PCR; TCRdb has only the in-frame clones, and not every one. Of 6,000 or so clones listed, around 90% were seen once; the top ten hold about a sixth. The sample in question was peripheral blood, obtained before any cancer treatment. The receptors were gathered from a male donor at least 60 years old with stage I lung adenocarcinoma.

The genes are TRBV5-6 and TRBJ2-2, with D hard to call. The CDR3 is made up of 12 amino acids. Trimming removed 4 bases at V and 8 bases at J, with 9 bases between. Per the germline V gene, CDR1 is SGHDT and CDR2 is YYEEEE. CDR3 in amino acids: CASSRPSGELFF. The CDR3 coding sequence is TGTGCCAGCAGCCGACCCTCTGGGGAGCTGTTTTTT.

The table lists this clone with a count of one. The gene calls are TRBV30 and TRBJ1-1; D remains ambiguous. Germline CDR1 is GTSNPN and CDR2 is SVGIG (reference sequence). V was cut by 2 bases and J by 0 bases, with 7 bases left in between. The CDR3 is 13 residues long. The CDR3 loop is CAWSNGLNTEAFF. CDR3 sequence (DNA): TGTGCCTGGAGTAACGGATTGAACACTGAAGCTTTCTTT.

The J gene is TRBJ2-4, the V gene TRBV6-1; D is possibly TRBD2 (6 bases). This CDR3 has 14 amino acids. CDR1 is MNHNS, CDR2 SASEGT, per germline. V was trimmed by 4 bases and J by 5 bases, leaving 12 bases between them. In nucleotides, the CDR3 is TGTGCCAGCAGTGGAACCGGGACTCAAAACATTCAGTACTTC. Translation gives CASSGTGTQNIQYF.

This rearrangement joins TRBV10-1 to TRBJ1-2; unclear D gene. V was clipped by 0 bases and J by 8 bases, with 13 bases between them. Germline V gene lookup returns CDR1 WNHNN and CDR2 SYGVQD (reference sequence). The CDR3 has 14 amino acids. In DNA form, the CDR3 reads TGCGCCAGCAGTGAGTCGGCGGCAGGCGGGGGCTACACCTTC. Translated, it gives CASSESAAGGGYTF.

V usage is TRBV5-4 and J usage is TRBJ2-3; D gene unclear. Trimming removed 4 bases from V and 4 bases from J, with 10 bases in between. The germline V gene encodes CDR1 SGHNT and CDR2 YYREEE (reference sequence). This CDR3 spans 13 amino acids. Here the CDR3 reads CASSPTESDTQYF. The DNA for the CDR3 is TGTGCCAGCAGCCCAACAGAATCAGATACGCAGTATTTT.

The chain couples TRBV7-8 to TRBJ2-3; D tentatively fits TRBD1 or TRBD2 (7 bases each). The CDR3 length is 17 residues. V dropped 7 bases and J dropped 2 bases, with 22 bases sitting between them. Germline V CDR1 and CDR2: SGHVS, FQNEAQ. DNA for the CDR3: TGTGCCAGCATTCTCAGTCTGGCAGGGGGGGACACAGATACGCAGTATTTT. It yields the protein CASILSLAGGDTDTQYF.

This clone was observed once. The V call is TRBV29-1, the J call TRBJ1-2; D perhaps matches TRBD1 (5 bases). This CDR3 is 11 amino acids long. V was clipped by 8 bases and J by 5 bases, with 12 bases between them. The germline CDR1 and CDR2 sequences are SQVTM and ANQGSEA. The CDR3 DNA follows: TGCAGCTTCACCCAGGGTTATGGCTACACCTTC. Encoded protein: CSFTQGYGYTF. The full variable domain, in which reference TRBV29-1 and TRBJ1-2 provide the parts outside the CDR3, is SAVISQKPSRDICQRGTSLTIQCQVDSQVTMMFWYRQQPGQSLTLIATANQGSEATYESGFVIDKFPISRPNLTFSTLTVSNMSPEDSSIYLCSFTQGYGYTFGSGTRLTVV.

The chain uses TRBV6-5 and TRBJ1-1; unclear D gene. The V and J ends lost 4 bases and 3 bases respectively, with 12 bases between them. Germline assignment: CDR1 MNHEY and CDR2 SVGAGI. This CDR3 spans 14 amino acids. The CDR3 DNA follows: TGTGCCAGCAGTTCGTCATCGAAAGACACTGAAGCTTTCTTT. Its translation is CASSSSSKDTEAFF.

This chain connects TRBV11-3 to TRBJ2-3; D perhaps matches TRBD2 (5 bases). CDR3 length: 14 residues. V lost 1 base, J lost 1 base, and 6 bases lay in between. CDR1 and CDR2 (germline): SGHNT, YENEEA. CDR3 loop: CASSLVGGTDTQYF. The CDR3 DNA follows: TGTGCCAGCAGCTTAGTGGGAGGCACAGATACGCAGTATTTT.

The rearrangement links TRBV2 to TRBJ2-7; D gene ambiguous. Trimming pared 4 bases from V and 3 bases from J, leaving 10 bases between. CDR1 is SNHLY, CDR2 FYNNEI, per germline. This CDR3 has 13 amino acids. The CDR3 DNA is TGTGCCAGCAGTGTGGCCATCCTCTACGAGCAGTACGTC. This gives the protein CASSVAILYEQYV.

The chain employs TRBV9 and TRBJ1-1; TRBD1 matches at 7 bases. Trimming took 3 bases from V and 2 from J; bases not matched to a gene: 7. The germline V gene encodes CDR1 SGDLS and CDR2 YYNGEE. The CDR3 runs 15 residues. The CDR3 is CASSAPGQINTEAFF. The CDR3 region has the DNA TGTGCCAGCAGCGCACCGGGACAGATTAACACTGAAGCTTTCTTT.

V is TRBV6-5 and J is TRBJ1-1; D is perhaps TRBD1 (6 bases). Germline values: CDR1 MNHEY, CDR2 SVGAGI. Trimming shortened V by 6 bases and J by 6 bases, and 11 bases separated the two germline ends. The CDR3 contains 12 residues. This chain's CDR3 is CASSLQGAEAFF. CDR3 DNA: TGTGCCAGCAGCCTACAGGGCGCTGAAGCTTTCTTT.

The chain links TRBV10-1 to TRBJ2-1; 8 positions match TRBD2. The length of the CDR3 is 13 residues. The germline CDR1 and CDR2 sequences are WNHNN and SYGVQD (reference sequence). Unmatched junction bases numbered 5, after V lost 8 bases and J lost 5 bases. The CDR3 protein is CASAGRANNEQFF. CDR3 DNA: TGCGCCAGCGCCGGGAGGGCCAACAATGAGCAGTTCTTC.

The gene calls are TRBV19 and TRBJ1-2; 10 bases align to TRBD1. The CDR3 has 16 residues. J gave up 8 bases and V 2 bases, and 11 bases lay outside the gene matches. CDR1 and CDR2 (germline): LNHDA, SQIVND (reference sequence). CDR3 sequence reads: CASSIRFGTGDRGYTF. In DNA form, the CDR3 reads TGTGCCAGTAGTATAAGGTTCGGGACAGGGGACCGGGGCTACACCTTC.

This clone was picked up one time. The rearrangement links TRBV7-2 to TRBJ2-3; D may be TRBD1 or TRBD2 (6 bases each). Per germline, CDR1 SGHTA and CDR2 FQGNSA. This CDR3 region has 15 residues. The V and J ends lost 2 bases and 3 bases respectively, with 12 bases between them. The CDR3, as DNA: TGTGCCAGCAGCTTATATGGGGGGCGAACAGATACGCAGTATTTT. Translating it yields CASSLYGGRTDTQYF.

This clone occurred a few times. V gene TRBV7-9 combines with J gene TRBJ2-1; 7 bases map to TRBD2. This CDR3 comprises 16 residues. After removal of 5 bases from V and 0 bases from J, the junction contained 7 bases not matched to a gene. CDR1 is SEHNR and CDR2 is FQNEAQ in the germline V gene (reference sequence). In DNA form, the CDR3 reads TGTGCCAGCAGCCCCACAGGCGGGGGCTCCTACAATGAGCAGTTCTTC. Translating gives CASSPTGGGSYNEQFF.

The chain joins TRBV6-1 to TRBJ2-5; possible D gene TRBD2, 5 bases. Germline values: CDR1 MNHNS, CDR2 SASEGT. The CDR3 totals 15 residues. V dropped 2 bases and J dropped 3 bases, with 13 bases sitting between them. CDR3 protein: CASSEPGNFKETQYF. The CDR3 region has the DNA TGTGCCAGCAGTGAACCCGGGAATTTCAAAGAGACCCAGTACTTC.

This chain links TRBV6-5 with TRBJ1-6; D perhaps matches TRBD1 (6 bases). Germline CDR1 reads MNHEY; CDR2 reads SVGAGI. Trimming took off 6 bases at V and 0 bases at J, with 9 bases between the two ends. This CDR3 spans 15 amino acids. Written as DNA, the CDR3 is TGTGCCAGCAGAACAGGGAGCTCCTATAATTCACCCCTCCACTTT. It translates to CASRTGSSYNSPLHF.

This chain links TRBV7-9 with TRBJ1-5, with 8 positions matching TRBD1. The length of the CDR3 is 14 residues. Losses at the gene ends were 4 bases for V and 4 bases for J; bases not matched to a gene: 3. Germline V gene sequence: CDR1 SEHNR, CDR2 FQNEAQ (reference sequence). The CDR3, as DNA: TGTGCCAGCAGCTCGACAGGGGCAAATCAGCCCCAGCATTTT. The encoded protein is CASSSTGANQPQHF.

The chain has TRBV5-1 and TRBJ1-1; D remains ambiguous. The V end was cut by 4 bases, the J end by 1 base, with 14 bases between. The germline gives CDR1 SGHRS, CDR2 YFSETQ. The CDR3 extends over 15 amino acids. The DNA for the CDR3 is TGCGCCAGCAGCCCCTCCGGGCAGTCGAACACTGAAGCTTTCTTT. Its protein is CASSPSGQSNTEAFF.

This chain joins TRBV4-2 and TRBJ2-3; 15 bases map to TRBD2. V lost 4 bases and J lost 3; bases outside the gene matches: 11. Per germline, CDR1 LGHNA and CDR2 YNFKEQ. This CDR3 region has 19 residues. The CDR3 bases are TGTGCCAGCAGCCCAAGCCGGACTAGCGGGGGGGCCATGACAGATACGCAGTATTTT. Translation gives CASSPSRTSGGAMTDTQYF.

This chain uses TRBV7-2 with TRBJ2-3, with 7 nucleotides matching TRBD1. This CDR3 has 16 residues. With V trimmed by 6 bases and J by 2 bases, 11 bases remained unmatched. The germline V gene has CDR1 SGHTA and CDR2 FQGNSA. The CDR3, as DNA: TGTGCCAGCAGTCCCCAGAGGGACAGCTTCACAGATACGCAGTATTTT. Translating it yields CASSPQRDSFTDTQYF.